One T cell receptor (beta chain) is described in this entry. CDR1 is MNHEY, CDR2 SMNVEV, per germline (reference sequence). The CDR3 contains 13 residues. V gave up 8 bases and J gave up 5 bases; unmatched junction bases: 9. Sequencing was performed with immunoSEQ multiplex PCR; in TCRdb, only in-frame clones are kept and a portion is missing. The sample includes roughly 44,000 clones, roughly four fifths of them seen just once. The data belong to a study of radiotherapy plus CTLA-4 blockade in lung cancer. Background on the study: Roughly 17% of enrolled patients responded objectively, and around 30% had disease control.

Chemo-refractory metastatic non-small-cell lung cancer patients were treated with focal radiation plus CTLA-4 blockade with ipilimumab. The source material was peripheral blood, sampled from a patient treated with radiotherapy plus ipilimumab. This sequence originates from a human donor with non-small cell lung cancer who had stable disease on radiotherapy plus ipilimumab. V is TRBV27 and J is TRBJ2-7; 7 positions agree with TRBD2. In DNA form, the CDR3 reads TGTGCCAGCCGCAGCGGGATGAGCGACGAGCAGTACTTC. Amino acids: CASRSGMSDEQYF.